This T cell receptor (beta chain) came from a study of T-cell memory formation after mild COVID-19. V shed 6 bases and J shed 0 bases, with 13 bases lying between them. Germline loops: CDR1 SGHRS, CDR2 YFSETQ. The CDR3 spans 15 residues. TCRdb used MiXCR to reprocess the 5' RACE reads, holding one entry per CDR3 protein. Of more than 350,000 distinct CDR3 sequences listed, about 15% were seen once; the top ten hold about a fifth. The sample taken for sequencing was PBMCs or a T cell subset sorted from them (not recorded which). The sequence was collected from a man between 18 and 29 years old who had mild COVID-19 (a few samples of this study predate the infection). Cell type and time point are not known. V usage is TRBV5-1 and J usage is TRBJ2-1, with D perhaps matching TRBD2 (5 bases). CDR3 loop: CASTLPGSSYNEQFF. CDR3 nucleotides: TGCGCCAGCACCCTCCCGGGGAGCTCCTACAATGAGCAGTTCTTC.